A single sample gave rise to the 20 T cell receptor beta chains below, sequenced in a study of Ad26.COV2.S vaccination and SARS-CoV-2 variants. Profiling relied on immunoSEQ multiplex PCR, and the TCRdb table lists in-frame clones only, not all of them. The profile shows under 400,000 clones, around 87% of them singletons. The treatment was: roughly 18 received Ad26.COV2.S at low or high dose, single or two shots; about 5 received placebo; per-sample allocation not given. Sampling happened 63 days after the first vaccine or placebo injection. Sample: peripheral blood, taken in a trial of Ad26.COV2.S vaccine versus placebo. All receptors come from a person between 18 and 60 years old who received the Ad26.COV2.S COVID-19 vaccine or a placebo.

The sample holds one count of this clone. The CDR3 spells CASSPDRLAKNIQYF. The CDR3, as DNA: TGTGCCAGCAGCCCGGACAGACTAGCCAAAAACATTCAGTACTTC. V and J are TRBV13 and TRBJ2-4, with D possibly TRBD1 on 6 matching bases. This CDR3 has 15 amino acids. The germline V gene encodes CDR1 PRHDT and CDR2 FYEKMQ (reference sequence). Trimming shortened V by 5 bases and J by 0 bases, and 11 bases separated the two germline ends.

This clone was seen once. This chain links TRBV7-5 with TRBJ2-5; TRBD2 reflects the table's D call only, with no check against the DNA. TRBV7-5 is an annotated pseudogene. The CDR3 has 18 residues. CDR3: CARSFLGLAGGPGETQYF. In DNA form, the CDR3 reads TGTGCCAGAAGCTTTTTGGGACTAGCGGGGGGGCCGGGAGAGACCCAGTACTTC.

This chain links TRBV4-1 with TRBJ2-5; D ambiguous. V was cut by 0 bases and J by 1 base, with 9 bases left in between. This CDR3 region has 15 residues. Germline V CDR1 and CDR2: MGHRA, YSYEKL. The CDR3 sequence is CASSQDGAIQETQYF. CDR3 nucleotides: TGCGCCAGCAGCCAAGATGGAGCGATCCAAGAGACCCAGTACTTC.

This sequence joins TRBV19 and TRBJ1-5; TRBD1 agrees at 8 bases. V was clipped by 6 bases and J by 7 bases; unmatched bases: 8. Germline lookup yields CDR1 LNHDA and CDR2 SQIVND (reference sequence). The CDR3 covers 14 residues. The CDR3 sequence is CASSFGSGGQPQHF. In DNA, the CDR3 is TGTGCCAGTAGCTTCGGATCAGGGGGCCAGCCCCAGCATTTT. The whole variable domain, filled in from reference TRBV19 and TRBJ1-5, reads DGGITQSPKYLFRKEGQNVTLSCEQNLNHDAMYWYRQDPGQGLRLIYYSQIVNDFQKGDIAEGYSVSREKKESFPLTVTSAQKNPTAFYLCASSFGSGGQPQHFGDGTRLSIL.

The chain joins TRBV5-6 to TRBJ1-4; D unclear. This CDR3 region has 14 residues. Looked up from germline, CDR1 is SGHDT and CDR2 is YYEEEE. V was shortened by 0 bases and J by 4 bases, with 7 bases between the two germline ends. The CDR3 spells CASSLVSVNEKLFF. As DNA, the CDR3 is TGTGCCAGCAGCTTGGTCAGCGTTAATGAAAAACTGTTTTTT.

In DNA form, the CDR3 reads TGCGCCAGCAGTCAATTGTGCCCGGGGACTGAAGCTTTCTTT. This sequence encodes CASSQLCPGTEAFF. This chain joins TRBV23-1 and TRBJ1-1, with D hard to call. TRBV23-1 is assigned to the ORF class and has an uncertain function. The CDR3 has 14 residues. Trimming removed 1 base from V and 5 bases from J, with 11 bases in between.

This clone was counted a single time. V is TRBV7-6 and J is TRBJ1-1; possible D gene TRBD1, 5 bases. This CDR3 region has 15 residues. In germline, CDR1 is SGHVS, CDR2 FNYEAQ. V was shortened by 5 bases and J by 7 bases, with 20 bases between the two germline ends. In DNA, the CDR3 is TGTGCCAGCAGCCGTGGAGGGACCCATTCCCTTGAAGCTTTCTTT. This sequence encodes CASSRGGTHSLEAFF.

The rearrangement links TRBV19 to TRBJ1-1, with D uncertain. This CDR3 region has 13 residues. V was trimmed by 3 bases and J by 1 base, leaving 6 bases between them. Germline V gene sequence: CDR1 LNHDA, CDR2 SQIVND (reference sequence). CDR3 bases: TGTGCCAGTAGTATTAGTAGGAACACTGAAGCTTTCTTT. It yields the protein CASSISRNTEAFF. Variable domain in full (rest from reference TRBV19 and TRBJ1-1): DGGITQSPKYLFRKEGQNVTLSCEQNLNHDAMYWYRQDPGQGLRLIYYSQIVNDFQKGDIAEGYSVSREKKESFPLTVTSAQKNPTAFYLCASSISRNTEAFFGQGTRLTVV.

The chain is built from TRBV4-3 and TRBJ2-1; 7 nucleotides agree with TRBD1. Germline CDR1 reads LGHNA; CDR2 reads YSLEER. V lost 0 bases and J lost 2; bases outside the gene matches: 4. This CDR3 contains 16 residues. The chain's CDR3 is CASSQEVQGTYNEQFF. CDR3 nucleotides: TGCGCCAGCAGCCAAGAGGTACAGGGGACCTACAATGAGCAGTTCTTC.

The gene calls are TRBV18 and TRBJ2-3, with D unresolved. Per the germline V gene, CDR1 is KGHSH and CDR2 is LQKENI. The CDR3 totals 14 residues. V gave up 2 bases and J gave up 4 bases, with 10 bases separating them. The DNA of the CDR3 is TGTGCCAGCTCACCAGTCCACCTGGCAGATACGCAGTATTTT. Translated: CASSPVHLADTQYF.

V usage is TRBV7-8 and J usage is TRBJ1-5; D may be TRBD1 (6 bases). The CDR3 is made up of 15 amino acids. Germline lookup yields CDR1 SGHVS and CDR2 FQNEAQ. Trimming cost V 0 bases and J 5 bases, with 11 bases left between them. CDR3 nucleotides: TGTGCCAGCAGCTTAGCAGGGGGAGTAGATCAGCCCCAGCATTTT. Its translation is CASSLAGGVDQPQHF.

The rearrangement uses TRBV11-1 and TRBJ1-5; a possible D gene is TRBD1 (5 bases). Germline CDR1 and CDR2: SGHAT and FQDESV (reference sequence). Trimming left V 3 bases short and J 7 bases short, with 19 bases between. The length of the CDR3 is 16 residues. The CDR3 protein is CASSFSGPPCVQPQHF. As DNA, the CDR3 is TGTGCCAGCAGCTTTTCAGGGCCTCCATGTGTCCAGCCCCAGCATTTT.

This clone was recorded once. This chain connects TRBV7-2 to TRBJ1-5, with D unclear. Trimming took 2 bases from V and 1 from J, leaving 9 bases between them. The CDR3 runs to 15 residues. Germline V gene lookup returns CDR1 SGHTA and CDR2 FQGNSA. DNA of the CDR3: TGTGCCAGCAGCTTAATCTCAAGGAGCAATCAGCCCCAGCATTTT. This codes for CASSLISRSNQPQHF.

V usage is TRBV12-5 and J usage is TRBJ1-4; D is ambiguous. Between the trimmed V and J ends, which lost 10 bases and 4 bases, there was a span of 19 bases. The CDR3 consists of 15 residues. Germline V gene sequence: CDR1 LGHNT, CDR2 FRNRAP. The DNA of the CDR3 is TGTGCTACCGCCCTCCAAGGAGGACGTAATGAAAAACTGTTTTTT. Protein product: CATALQGGRNEKLFF.

This rearrangement joins TRBV7-9 to TRBJ1-1; unclear D gene. V was cut by 1 base and J by 11 bases, with 11 bases left in between. Looked up from germline, CDR1 is SEHNR and CDR2 is FQNEAQ (reference sequence). CDR3 size: 12 residues. As DNA, the CDR3 is TGTGCCAGCAGCTTAGAGGCCGGCAGGGCTTTCTTT. It is translated as CASSLEAGRAFF.

The chain joins TRBV27 to TRBJ1-1; possibly TRBD1 for D (6 bases). CDR1 and CDR2 from the germline V gene are MNHEY and SMNVEV (reference sequence). CDR3 length: 13 amino acids. The germline V and J ends were trimmed by 7 bases and 8 bases, with 17 bases remaining between them. CDR3 amino acids: CASKRTNQGEAFF. The CDR3 DNA sequence: TGTGCCAGCAAAAGAACCAACCAGGGGGAAGCTTTCTTT.

The J gene is TRBJ1-1, the V gene TRBV3-1 (or the pseudogene TRBV3-2); 9 bases agree with TRBD1. This CDR3 is 17 amino acids long. V gave up 1 base and J gave up 3 bases; unmatched junction bases: 9. Germline lookup yields CDR1 LGHDT and CDR2 YNNKEL (reference sequence). CDR3 amino acids: CASSQVWTGAGDTEAFF. The CDR3 DNA reads as TGTGCCAGCAGCCAAGTGTGGACAGGGGCTGGGGACACTGAAGCTTTCTTT.

With regard to this clone: Other DNA sequences in the sample encode the same CDR3. V gene TRBV20-1 combines with J gene TRBJ1-1; D not certain. V was cut by 6 bases and J by 1 base, with 6 bases left in between. Germline assignment: CDR1 DFQATT and CDR2 SNEGSKA (reference sequence). The CDR3 length is 11 residues. The CDR3 protein is CSARRNTEAFF. The CDR3 nucleotides read TGCAGTGCCCGCAGGAACACTGAAGCTTTCTTT.

This clone came up a few times. The rearrangement joins TRBV5-4 to TRBJ1-5; D remains ambiguous. The V and J ends lost 4 bases and 1 base respectively, with 9 bases between them. The germline gives CDR1 SGHNT, CDR2 YYREEE (reference sequence). The length of the CDR3 is 14 residues. The CDR3 sequence is CASSIDGSNQPQHF. Here the CDR3 DNA reads TGTGCCAGCAGCATAGACGGAAGCAATCAGCCCCAGCATTTT.

The V and J genes are TRBV6-2 or TRBV6-3 and TRBJ2-3, with 7 bases lining up with TRBD2. Germline V gene data show CDR1 as MNHEY and CDR2 as SVGEGT. The CDR3 totals 16 residues. After removal of 4 bases from V and 0 bases from J, the junction contained 7 bases not matched to a gene. The CDR3 loop is CASSSWSSGSTDTQYF. In nucleotides, the CDR3 is TGTGCCAGCAGTTCATGGTCTAGCGGTAGCACAGATACGCAGTATTTT.